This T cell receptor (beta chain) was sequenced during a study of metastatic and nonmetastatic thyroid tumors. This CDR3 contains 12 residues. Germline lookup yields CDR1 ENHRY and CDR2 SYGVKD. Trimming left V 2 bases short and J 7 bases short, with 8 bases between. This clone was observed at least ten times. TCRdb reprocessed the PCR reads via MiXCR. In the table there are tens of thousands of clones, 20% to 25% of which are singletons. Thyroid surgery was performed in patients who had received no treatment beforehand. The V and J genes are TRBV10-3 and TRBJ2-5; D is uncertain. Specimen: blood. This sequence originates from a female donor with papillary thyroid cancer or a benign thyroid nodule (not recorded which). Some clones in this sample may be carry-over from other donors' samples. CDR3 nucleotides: TGTGCCATCAGTGAGACGGCAGCGACCCAGTACTTC. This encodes CAISETAATQYF.